This TCR beta chain was sequenced in a study of blood T cell repertoires in COVID-19 (dated by TCRdb to the early 2020s). Looking at the study overall: The collaborator samples originated in the United States, Italy and Spain and spanned the acute and convalescent phases of COVID-19. HLA class I and class II types, where available, came from metadata supplied by the sample provider rather than from assay-based typing. Subjects who had been exposed to COVID-19, were actively infected with it, or had recovered from it provided the deeply sampled blood TCRbeta repertoires that made up the dataset. The prospective study material was composed of cDNA or gDNA derived from T cells, B-cell-depleted T cells, or PBMCs. The samples were drawn from two sources: the first 160 participants of the ongoing ImmuneRACE study, and fewer than 1,500 subjects contributed by 6 global collaborators. The repertoires were released in a freely available public database meant as a resource for research on the immune response to SARS-CoV-2. Nearly every sample came with metadata listing a de-identified subject ID, COVID-19 status, age in years and sex. Overall study results and their limits: The quantity of clinical and demographic metadata differed by source and by participant and was supplied without curation.

Each collaborating institution followed its own protocols to collect whole blood in K2EDTA tubes. For TCRbeta analysis, collaborator samples were shipped as frozen whole blood, as isolated PBMCs, or as DNA extracted from either sample type. The germline V gene (reference sequence) yields MNHEY for CDR1 and SMNVEV for CDR2. The CDR3 holds 15 amino acids from the cysteine to the phenylalanine. Only CDR3 DNA is held: 45 bases, read in frame from base 1. V is shortened by 3 bases, J by 6 bases, and the region joining them spans 18 bases. TCRbeta CDR3 regions were amplified from genomic DNA by means of the immunoSEQ Assay, a bias-controlled multiplex PCR. The authors processed their data as follows. The number of nucleated cells in each sample was estimated from the amplification of reference gene primers within the assay. Sequence reads were collapsed and filtered to measure the absolute abundance of every unique TCRbeta CDR3 rearrangement. Productive Simpson clonality was computed per sample as the square root of Simpson's diversity index over productive rearrangements. Entries here come from immuneACCESS through TCRdb and include only in-frame sequences with V and J called. Some clones fail to appear in such tables; in the studies checked, an unresolved V gene covers under half of the shortfall, and the cause of the remainder is unknown. V, J and clone size reflect that table, while D and trimming were determined from the DNA. The sample profile shows 150,000 to 200,000 clones; about 86% of them were found once. About 8.2% of the sample rests with the top ten.

Remarks on this clone: The specificity of this receptor is unknown. Base qualities are missing; no much larger clone stands one base away.

Sequencing was performed on peripheral blood. This TCR was sampled from a man in his 60s with acute or convalescent COVID-19. The chain employs TRBV27 and TRBJ2-7, with TRBD2 as a weak D call on 6 bases. The sequence in DNA is TGTGCCAGCAGTTTCATATCGGGAGTCACCCGCGAGCAGTACTTC. Protein translation: CASSFISGVTREQYF.